The sequence of this T cell receptor (beta chain) was determined in a study of cytomegalovirus exposure and HLA in healthy donors. General study points: Most TCRs appeared rarely, but some public TCRs recurred in many donors. The study listed roughly 160 cytomegalovirus-associated TCR beta chains. The classifier was said to identify cytomegalovirus status with high specificity and sensitivity. That first-cohort TCR clusters tended to co-occur in the approximately 110 validation repertoires was found in a later analysis.

V lost 5 bases to trimming and J lost 5 bases; unmatched junction nucleotides: 15. CDR3 length: 18 amino acids. From germline, CDR1 is SGHAT and CDR2 FQNNGV. Here immunoSEQ multiplex PCR was the method, and the copy in TCRdb shows in-frame clones only, minus some. The table lists roughly 140,000 clones, around 86% of them singletons. On this clone itself: The antigen is not known.

This clonotype was obtained from a young man in good health and CMV-seropositive. The sequenced material came from PBMCs. The gene calls are TRBV11-2 and TRBJ2-2; 9 nucleotides match TRBD2. The DNA for the CDR3 is TGTGCCAGCAGCCCGATCCGAGGCGGGAGGGCCGGAACCGGGGAGCTGTTTTTT. Translation: CASSPIRGGRAGTGELFF.